The 10 T cell receptor delta chains reported below all come from one sample, sequenced in a study of γδ T cells in repeated Plasmodium falciparum infection (dated by TCRdb to about 2021). For bulk TCR repertoire analysis, Vgamma9/Vdelta2+ and Vdelta2-negative gammadelta T cell populations were flow-sorted out of peripheral blood mononuclear cells. The library was produced with multiplex PCR. The sample was run on an Illumina MiSeq. Clone calls in TCRdb were regenerated from the public reads with CATT, after which identical DNA sequences shared one row. The sample records 75,000 to 95,000 delta-chain clones, 0.98% of which are singletons. The top ten clones comprise 7.5% to 10% of the sample. Material: gamma-delta T cells from blood. Receptors were obtained from a pool of human donors (malaria-infected and uninfected, not separated).

Comments on this clone: Translating this DNA gives a protein that differs at residue 15 from the TCRdb one, which belongs to a much larger clone; a read error is likely, and the protein shown is this translation. V gene TRDV3 combines with J gene TRDJ1; 9 bases map to TRDD3. The J gene is not listed in TCRdb, so it was assigned here from a DNA match to germline. The CDR3 loop spans 18 amino acids. Per the germline V gene, CDR1 is TVYSNPD and CDR2 is GDNSRS (reference sequence). This CDR3 is CALWPSRRGYAFTDELIF. CDR3 sequence (DNA): TGTGCCTTGTGGCCTTCACGCAGGGGATACGCATTTACCGATGAACTCATCTTT.

This clone appeared a few times. TCRdb shows a much larger clone's protein in place of this DNA's translation, and the two differ at residue 13, likely through a read error; the protein shown is translated from the DNA. The DNA for the CDR3 is TGTGCCTGTGACAAGACTGGGGCCGACGGGGCCGATAGACTCATCTTT. The encoded protein is CACDKTGADGADRLIF. This chain connects TRDV2 to TRDJ1, with 7 bases aligning to TRDD3. The J gene comes from matching the DNA to germline here; TCRdb lacks it. The germline CDR1 and CDR2 sequences are GEAIGNYY and EKD. The CDR3 length is 16 residues.

Worth noting for this clone: It differs at one base from a far larger clone, so likely a read error. Other DNA sequences in the sample encode the same CDR3. The rearrangement joins TRDV1 to TRDJ1; no clear D. Germline V gene lookup returns CDR1 TSWWSYY and CDR2 QGS. The V end was cut by 7 bases, the J end by 1 base, with 10 bases between. The CDR3 runs to 13 residues. CDR3 bases: TGTGCTCTTGTAGGCAGGGCCACCGATAAACTCATCTTT. It specifies CALVGRATDKLIF.

This clone was observed a handful of times. A read error is the likely source, as a far larger clone sits one nucleotide away. The sample holds other DNA sequences that translate to the same CDR3. The chain carries TRDV2 and TRDJ1; 7 bases are shared with TRDD3. The J gene was not available in TCRdb and was assigned here by matching the DNA to germline segments. Germline V gene sequence: CDR1 GEAIGNYY, CDR2 EKD. CDR3 length equals 18 residues. As DNA, the CDR3 is TGTGCCTGTGACACCGTGGGCGGGGGATTACCTTACACCGACAAACTCATCTTT. It specifies CACDTVGGGLPYTDKLIF.

On this clone itself: This DNA's translation differs at residue 13 from TCRdb's protein, which comes from a much larger clone; a read error is likely, and the protein shown is translated from the DNA. This chain connects TRDV2 to TRDJ3; 12 nucleotides match TRDD3. TCRdb is silent on the J gene; assignment here came from matching the DNA to germline. CDR3 length: 19 amino acids. Germline V gene data show CDR1 as GEAIGNYY and CDR2 as EKD. The CDR3 DNA is TGTGCCTGTGACACGGTACTGGGGGATACCTCCTGGGGCACCCGACAGATGTTTTTC. This sequence encodes CACDTVLGDTSWGTRQMFF.

This clone was observed a handful of times. TCRdb attributes to this sequence the protein of a much larger clone, which differs from the DNA translation at residue 20; a read error is likely, and the protein displayed is translated from the DNA. The chain employs TRDV1 and TRDJ1; 9 bases map to TRDD3. This CDR3 comprises 24 residues. CDR1 TSWWSYY and CDR2 QGS come from the germline V gene. The DNA of the CDR3 is TGTGCTCTTGGGGAACGAGGCTTCTACCCCTACTGGGGGAGACGGGGTAGGTACACCGGTAAACTCATCTTT. Translated: CALGERGFYPYWGRRGRYTGKLIF.

This clone was seen a few times. A far larger clone is a single base away, which makes a read error likely. The identical CDR3 is also encoded by other nucleotide sequences in the sample. The rearrangement uses TRDV1 and TRDJ1; the match to TRDD3 covers 8 bases. The J gene was missing in TCRdb and was found by matching the end of the DNA to germline. The CDR3 is 26 amino acids. V trimming: 3 bases; J trimming: 0 bases; junction bases outside the gene matches: 36. CDR1 TSWWSYY and CDR2 QGS come from the germline V gene. CDR3 sequence: CALGEAKGLLGTQTILGAVNTDKLIF. DNA for the CDR3: TGTGCTCTTGGGGAGGCTAAAGGTCTCCTGGGTACACAGACGATACTGGGGGCTGTTAACACCGATAAACTCATCTTT.

This clone was seen a handful of times. With only one base between it and a far larger clone, this is likely a read error. At the DNA level, this CDR3 is encoded by other sequences in the same sample as well. CDR3 residues: CALGEYPPSYLVQRTGAGVVTYTDKLIF. The CDR3 coding sequence is TGTGCTCTTGGAGAATATCCCCCTTCCTACTTAGTTCAGAGAACTGGGGCGGGGGTCGTGACGTACACCGATAAACTCATCTTT. The gene calls are TRDV1 and TRDJ1; 9 bases align to TRDD2. The J gene, left out of TCRdb, was set here by checking the DNA against germline. CDR1 TSWWSYY and CDR2 QGS come from the germline V gene. Trimming cost V 6 bases and J 0 bases; bases outside gene matches: 44. The CDR3 is 28 residues long.

This clone has a handful of counts. TCRdb assigns this DNA the protein of a much larger clone, which departs from its translation at residue 9; this likely reflects a read error, and the protein shown comes from translating the DNA. The chain links TRDV1 to TRDJ1; TRDD1 might be the D (6 bases). The J gene was not available in TCRdb and was assigned here by matching the DNA to germline segments. The V gene's germline CDR1 is TSWWSYY and CDR2 QGS. CDR3 length: 19 residues. Trimming removed 2 bases from V and 0 bases from J, with 22 bases in between. The CDR3 DNA reads TGTGCTCTTGGGGAAATATGGTTCTCCCGAAATACTTACACCGATAAACTCATCTTT. Translation: CALGEIWFSRNTYTDKLIF.

Worth noting for this clone: A far larger clone is just one base off, so this is likely a read error. Distinct nucleotide sequences in the sample also encode this CDR3. This chain joins TRDV3 and TRDJ1, with a possible D match to TRDD2 (6 bases). TCRdb supplies no J gene; here it was assigned by aligning the nucleotide sequence to germline. This CDR3 contains 22 residues. CDR1 TVYSNPD and CDR2 GDNSRS come from the germline V gene (reference sequence). The CDR3 DNA is TGTGCATTCAATCACCTTCTTCCTCCGTCGGTACTCTCAAATATCGGAGGTTGGAGACTCATCTTT. Amino acids: CAFNHLLPPSVLSNIGGWRLIF.